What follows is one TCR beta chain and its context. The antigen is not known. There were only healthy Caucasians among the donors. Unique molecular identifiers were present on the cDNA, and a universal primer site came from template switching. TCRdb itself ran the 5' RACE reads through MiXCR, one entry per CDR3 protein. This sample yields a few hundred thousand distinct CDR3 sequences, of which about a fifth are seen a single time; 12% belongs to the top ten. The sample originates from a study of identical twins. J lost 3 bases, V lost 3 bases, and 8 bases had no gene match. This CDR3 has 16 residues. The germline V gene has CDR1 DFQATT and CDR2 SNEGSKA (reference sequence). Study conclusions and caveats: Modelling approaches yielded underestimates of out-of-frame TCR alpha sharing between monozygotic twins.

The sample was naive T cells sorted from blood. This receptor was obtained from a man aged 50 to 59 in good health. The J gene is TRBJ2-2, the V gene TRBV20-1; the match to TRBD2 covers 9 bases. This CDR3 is CSASFGGRADTGELFF. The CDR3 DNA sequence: TGCAGTGCTAGTTTCGGCGGGAGGGCCGACACCGGGGAGCTGTTTTTT.